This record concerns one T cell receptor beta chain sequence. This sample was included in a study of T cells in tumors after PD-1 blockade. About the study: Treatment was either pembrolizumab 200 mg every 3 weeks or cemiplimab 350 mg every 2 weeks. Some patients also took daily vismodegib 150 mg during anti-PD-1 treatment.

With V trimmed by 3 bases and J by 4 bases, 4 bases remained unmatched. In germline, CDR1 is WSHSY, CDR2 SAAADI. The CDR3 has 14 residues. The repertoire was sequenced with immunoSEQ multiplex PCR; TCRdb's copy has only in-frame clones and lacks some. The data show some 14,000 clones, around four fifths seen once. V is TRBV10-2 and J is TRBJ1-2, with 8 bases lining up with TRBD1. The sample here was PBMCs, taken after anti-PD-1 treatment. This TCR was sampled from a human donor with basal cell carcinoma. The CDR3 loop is CASSDGTGFYGYTF. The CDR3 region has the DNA TGCGCCAGCAGTGACGGGACAGGATTCTATGGCTACACCTTC.